This is a list of T cell receptor beta chains from one sample in a study of T cell repertoires in cytomegalovirus infection. For these receptors, no antigen is known. Using its own MiXCR run on the reads, TCRdb lists one record per CDR3 protein. The profile covers approximately 600,000 distinct CDR3 sequences, with about 39% appearing a single time and 48% taken by the ten largest. The sample was cultured PBMCs, taken from culture after CMV antigen stimulation. The receptors were gathered from a human donor in good health (CMV status not recorded). Some clones in this sample may be carry-over from other donors' samples. Both conserved end residues are part of each CDR3. Fields, in order: D gene, J gene, clone size, V gene, CDR3 DNA, CDR3 protein. The D gene is left open where the match is weak. Clone size is shown for a subset of rows, as once, few, many or a class of expanded clone.

TRBD2	TRBJ2-7	.	TRBV11-2	TGTGCCAGCAGCCGGACTAGCGGGGGAAACGAGCAGTACTTC	CASSRTSGGNEQYF
.	TRBJ1-2	few	TRBV20-1	TGCAGTGCTAGACAGGGCGGAGGCTACACCTTC	CSARQGGGYTF
.	TRBJ2-1	.	TRBV7-9	TGTGCCAGCAGCCCCATGTACGACCGTTCGAATGAGCAGTTCTTC	CASSPMYDRSNEQFF
TRBD2	TRBJ2-5	.	TRBV7-6	TGTGCCAGCAGCTCGACTAGCAGAGAAGAGACCCAGTACTTC	CASSSTSREETQYF
TRBD2	TRBJ2-5	.	TRBV27	TGTGCCAGCAGTTCCTCGTGGGGGGGGCAAGAGACCCAGTACTTC	CASSSSWGGQETQYF
.	TRBJ1-1	few	TRBV7-9	TGTGCCAGCAGCCGCTTAGGGGGGAACACTGAAGCTTTCTTT	CASSRLGGNTEAFF
.	TRBJ2-7	.	TRBV5-4	TGTGCCAGCAGCTTGGGGGGGACAAACTCCTACGAGCAGTACTTC	CASSLGGTNSYEQYF
TRBD2	TRBJ2-1	.	TRBV2	TGTGCCAGCGTGGGGGCTAGCGGGAGTGGGGAGGAGCAGCTCTTC	CASVGASGSGEEQLF
.	TRBJ2-5	.	TRBV24-1	TGTGCCACCAGTGTCACAAAGCCCGGACAGAGAGAGACCCAGTACTTC	CATSVTKPGQRETQYF
.	TRBJ1-6	.	TRBV12-3/TRBV12-4	TGTGCCAGCAGTCCAACAGGGACTAATTCACCCCTCCACTTT	CASSPTGTNSPLHF
.	TRBJ2-1	.	TRBV6-2/TRBV6-3	TGTGCCAGCAGTACTACTAGAACCCCATACAATGAGCAGTTCTTC	CASSTTRTPYNEQFF
TRBD1	TRBJ2-4	few	TRBV7-9	TGTGCCAGCAGCTCGGACAGGGCGGACATTCAGTACTTC	CASSSDRADIQYF
.	TRBJ2-1	few	TRBV11-2	TGTGCCAGCAGTCCCAACAATGAGCAGTTCTTC	CASSPNNEQFF
.	TRBJ2-7	once	TRBV29-1	TGCAGCGCCTCGGACGGAGGCGTATACGAGCAGTACTTC	CSASDGGVYEQYF
TRBD1	TRBJ2-7	.	TRBV7-2	TGTGCCAGCAGTTCGGACAGGGGGTCCTCCTACGAGCAGTACTTC	CASSSDRGSSYEQYF
.	TRBJ1-5	.	TRBV28	TGTGCCAGCAGTTTACTAAACTATCAGCCCCAGCATTTT	CASSLLNYQPQHF
TRBD1	TRBJ2-2	few	TRBV29-1	TGCAGCGTTGAAGACGTCCTACAGGGGACGAACACCGGGGAGCTGTTTTTT	CSVEDVLQGTNTGELFF
TRBD2	TRBJ2-3	.	TRBV20-1	TGCAGTGCTAGTGGCGCCGGGACTAGCGGGCTCACAGATACGCAGTATTTT	CSASGAGTSGLTDTQYF
.	TRBJ2-1	.	TRBV28	TGTGCCAGCAGTCCCCCGGAGTTAGTTGTCCATGAGCAGTTCTTC	CASSPPELVVHEQFF
TRBD2	TRBJ2-1	.	TRBV20-1	TGCAGTGCTAGCCTTAGCGGGAGGGCCTACAATGAGCAGTTCTTC	CSASLSGRAYNEQFF
.	TRBJ2-6	.	TRBV7-2	TGTGCCAGCAGATCGACCTCAGGCGCGGGTGCTCGGGGGGCCAACGTCCTGACTTTC	CASRSTSGAGARGANVLTF
TRBD2	TRBJ2-7	few	TRBV6-2/TRBV6-3	TGTGCCAGCAGTTACTCCAGCGGGATCGACGAGCAGTACTTC	CASSYSSGIDEQYF
.	TRBJ2-5	.	TRBV7-9	TGTGCCAGCAGCTTAAACAGGGCTTCCGATAAAGAGACCCAGTACTTC	CASSLNRASDKETQYF
TRBD1	TRBJ2-7	.	TRBV5-1	TGCGCCAGCAGCTTGGAGGCAGGGGGCTCCTACGAGCAGTACTTC	CASSLEAGGSYEQYF
TRBD1	TRBJ2-1	.	TRBV6-5	TGTGCCAGCGCCAGGGGGCAATCCTACAATGAGCAGTTCTTC	CASARGQSYNEQFF
TRBD2	TRBJ2-7	.	TRBV28	TGTGCCAGCAGTTTATTTAGCGGGGGGGGCTACGAGCAGTACTTC	CASSLFSGGGYEQYF
.	TRBJ2-1	.	TRBV10-3	TGTGCCATCAGTGAGTCGATACGGACTCAAAGTTACTACAATGAGCAGTTCTTC	CAISESIRTQSYYNEQFF
TRBD1	TRBJ1-4	few	TRBV6-5	TGTGCCAGCCGGGCAGGGGGCGCAGATGAAAAACTGTTTTTT	CASRAGGADEKLFF
.	TRBJ2-1	.	TRBV7-6	TGTGCCAGCAGCTTTAGCATCGATGAGCAGTTCTTC	CASSFSIDEQFF
.	TRBJ2-6	.	TRBV12-3/TRBV12-4	TGTGCCAGCAAGGGCGAGGGCTCTGGGGCCAACGTCCTGACTTTC	CASKGEGSGANVLTF
TRBD2	TRBJ2-1	.	TRBV7-1	TGTGCCAGCAGCCCCCCCCTGCGGAGCGGGACCGAGCAGTTCTTC	CASSPPLRSGTEQFF
.	TRBJ2-3	few	TRBV11-2	TGTGCCAGCAGCTCCCGGGTCCGGCTTAGCACAGATACGCAGTATTTT	CASSSRVRLSTDTQYF
.	TRBJ1-1	few	TRBV28	TGTGCCAGCAGCCCCGGGTGGGGTGTCGTATACACTGAAGCTTTCTTT	CASSPGWGVVYTEAFF
TRBD2	TRBJ2-1	.	TRBV6-8	TGTGCCAGCAGTGACACGGGAGGGCGGGATGAGCAGTTCTTC	CASSDTGGRDEQFF
.	TRBJ1-2	.	TRBV20-1	TGCAGTGCTAGAAGAAGGGTCTCCGACTATGGCTACACCTTC	CSARRRVSDYGYTF
.	TRBJ2-7	.	TRBV6-5	TGTGCCAGCAGCCGACTCCCTTCGGGATCCTACGAGCAGTACTTC	CASSRLPSGSYEQYF
TRBD1	TRBJ2-7	many	TRBV7-8	TGTGCCAGCAGCCAGGACAGGGGGAGCGAGCAGTACTTC	CASSQDRGSEQYF
.	TRBJ1-5	few	TRBV10-3	TGTGCCATCAGTGAGTCAAGGGGAAGCAATCAGCCCCAGCATTTT	CAISESRGSNQPQHF
.	TRBJ1-1	.	TRBV2	TGTGCCAGCAGTGACCCCACCAGGGGTGGTGAAGCTTTCTTT	CASSDPTRGGEAFF
.	TRBJ2-1	few	TRBV10-3	TGTGCCATCAGTGTTGCGGGAACCTACAATGAGCAGTTCTTC	CAISVAGTYNEQFF